This T cell receptor beta chain originates from a study of neurological immune-mediated disorders. V lost 4 bases to trimming and J lost 5 bases; unmatched junction nucleotides: 5. CDR1 SGHDN and CDR2 FVKESK come from the germline V gene. The CDR3 runs to 14 residues. TCRdb used MiXCR to reprocess the 5' RACE reads, holding one entry per CDR3 protein. The sample includes tens of thousands of distinct CDR3 sequences, approximately 14% of them seen just once. This clonotype was found many times. Time point described: longitudinal time-point 1 (baseline). This chain connects TRBV14 to TRBJ2-1; 7 positions match TRBD1. The TCR originated in a female donor with HTLV-1-associated myelopathy (HAM/TSP). Sequenced material: PBMCs. CDR3 nucleotide sequence: TGTGCCAGCAGCCGGGACAGATCTAACAATGAGCAGTTCTTC. This sequence encodes CASSRDRSNNEQFF.